Following are 20 T cell receptor beta chains from one sample sequenced in a study of T cells after yellow fever vaccination. A single record per CDR3 protein comes from TCRdb applying MiXCR to the 5' RACE reads. The repertoire holds over 25,000 distinct CDR3 sequences, with 5% to 6% as singletons. Sequencing was performed on PBMCs, either bulk or a sorted T-cell subset (CD4+, CD8+, memory, or dextramer-sorted; not recorded which), taken 15 days after the yellow fever booster vaccination. The origin of the receptors is a man aged 30 to 39 who received the YFV17D yellow fever vaccine.

This clonotype was counted at least ten times. The V call is TRBV7-9, the J call TRBJ2-4; 7 bases match TRBD1. Germline V gives CDR1 SEHNR, CDR2 FQNEAQ (reference sequence). V lost 1 base and J lost 4; bases outside the gene matches: 4. This CDR3 is 15 amino acids long. This CDR3 is CASSLGDRYKNIQYF. The CDR3 bases are TGTGCCAGCAGCTTAGGGGACAGATATAAAAACATTCAGTACTTC.

This clonotype was seen at least ten times. Here the CDR3 reads CATSPGGPAKNIQYF. DNA of the CDR3: TGTGCCACCAGCCCGGGAGGGCCAGCCAAAAACATTCAGTACTTC. The chain carries TRBV15 and TRBJ2-4, with 8 bases identical to TRBD2. V was clipped by 5 bases and J by 0 bases; unmatched bases: 3. This CDR3 has 15 residues. The germline V gene has CDR1 LNHNV and CDR2 YYDKDF (reference sequence).

At least ten counts were recorded for this clonotype. This chain joins TRBV5-1 and TRBJ2-7, with TRBD1 as a possible D gene (5 bases). Trimming took off 5 bases at V and 0 bases at J, with 9 bases between the two ends. Germline V lookup: CDR1 SGHRS, CDR2 YFSETQ. This CDR3 region has 13 residues. For the CDR3, the DNA is TGCGCCAGCAGAACAGGCCGCTCCTACGAGCAGTACTTC. Translating it yields CASRTGRSYEQYF.

This clonotype is termed medium-sized (0.01 to 0.1%). The chain is built from TRBV27 and TRBJ1-1; D possibly corresponds to TRBD1 (6 bases). The CDR3 is 16 amino acids. CDR1 is MNHEY and CDR2 is SMNVEV in the germline V gene (reference sequence). V was cut by 3 bases and J by 5 bases, with 19 bases left in between. The CDR3 spells CASSFFRTASTTEAFF. DNA for the CDR3: TGTGCCAGCAGTTTTTTTAGGACAGCCAGTACAACTGAAGCTTTCTTT.

There are many counts of this clonotype. J is TRBJ2-3 and V is TRBV11-3; the match to TRBD1 covers 7 bases. Per germline, CDR1 SGHNT and CDR2 YENEEA. CDR3 size: 12 residues. The junction had 5 bases not matched to a gene; V was cut back by 3 bases and J by 11 bases. CDR3 bases: TGTGCCAGCAGCTTTAGTGGGACAGAGCAGTATTTT. It translates to CASSFSGTEQYF.

This clonotype has at least ten counts. The genes are TRBV7-8 and TRBJ2-3; maybe TRBD1 (5 bases). The CDR3 consists of 17 residues. CDR1 and CDR2 from the germline V gene are SGHVS and FQNEAQ. V was clipped by 1 base and J by 3 bases, with 17 bases between them. Here the CDR3 reads CASSLVQGRSTTDTQYF. As DNA, the CDR3 is TGTGCCAGCAGCTTAGTCCAGGGCAGGAGTACGACAGATACGCAGTATTTT.

This clonotype was recorded many times. This chain joins TRBV29-1 and TRBJ2-1, with TRBD2 matching over 12 bases. Germline CDR1 is SQVTM and CDR2 is ANQGSEA. The CDR3 is 15 residues long. Unmatched junction bases numbered 9, after V lost 4 bases and J lost 8 bases. The CDR3 nucleotides read TGCAGCGTTGGGGCTAGCGGGAGGGCCTCCTATGAGCAGTTCTTC. It translates to CSVGASGRASYEQFF.

This clonotype was counted many times. The chain uses TRBV6-2 or TRBV6-3 and TRBJ2-1; D possibly corresponds to TRBD1 (6 bases). V lost 7 bases and J lost 1, with 8 bases in between. The CDR3 consists of 13 residues. CDR1 and CDR2 from the germline V gene are MNHEY and SVGEGT. CDR3 region: CASIGQSYNEQFF. The CDR3 region has the DNA TGTGCCAGCATCGGACAGTCCTACAATGAGCAGTTCTTC.

This clonotype occurred many times. J is TRBJ2-1 and V is TRBV6-1, with D unresolved. Trimming stripped 6 bases from V and 0 bases from J, with 12 bases between. The length of the CDR3 is 15 residues. CDR1 is MNHNS and CDR2 is SASEGT in the germline V gene. Written as DNA, the CDR3 is TGTGCCAGCAGCTCGCCGTTGCACTCCTACAATGAGCAGTTCTTC. As protein: CASSSPLHSYNEQFF.

The table lists this clonotype with many counts. The gene calls are TRBV20-1 and TRBJ2-5, with D perhaps matching TRBD1 or TRBD2 (5 bases each). This CDR3 has 14 residues. CDR1 is DFQATT, CDR2 SNEGSKA, per germline (reference sequence). Trimming took off 0 bases at V and 1 base at J, with 9 bases between the two ends. The CDR3 protein is CSARDWGTQETQYF. For the CDR3, the DNA is TGCAGTGCTAGAGATTGGGGGACCCAAGAGACCCAGTACTTC.

This clonotype was picked up many times. The chain couples TRBV15 to TRBJ2-3; the match to TRBD2 covers 7 bases. This CDR3 contains 18 residues. Unmatched junction bases numbered 15, after V lost 2 bases and J lost 4 bases. CDR1 is LNHNV, CDR2 YYDKDF, per germline (reference sequence). This CDR3 reads CATSRHPPVAGVSDTQYF. CDR3 nucleotide sequence: TGTGCCACCAGCAGACACCCCCCGGTGGCGGGAGTGTCAGATACGCAGTATTTT.

This clonotype was seen ten or more times. The chain employs TRBV10-2 and TRBJ2-5; D possibly matches TRBD1 or TRBD2 (5 bases each). Looked up from germline, CDR1 is WSHSY and CDR2 is SAAADI. CDR3 length: 12 residues. Trimming left V 8 bases short and J 5 bases short, with 12 bases between. As DNA, the CDR3 is TGCGCCAGCCCTGGGGGATTGGAGACCCAGTACTTC. Translation: CASPGGLETQYF.

There are many counts of this clonotype. The genes are TRBV12-3 or TRBV12-4 and TRBJ2-2; no clear D gene. The V and J ends lost 4 bases and 7 bases respectively, with 10 bases between them. The CDR3 is 13 amino acids. The CDR3 nucleotides read TGTGCCAGCAGTTCGACACCTAACGGGGAGCTGTTTTTT. Its protein product is CASSSTPNGELFF.

This clonotype was detected ten times or more. V is TRBV7-9 and J is TRBJ2-7; D not certain. The length of the CDR3 is 15 residues. CDR1 is SEHNR and CDR2 is FQNEAQ in the germline V gene (reference sequence). Trimming pared 3 bases from V and 1 base from J, leaving 13 bases between. The DNA for the CDR3 is TGTGCCAGCAGCTTCACCTCGGACGGGTCCTACGAGCAGTACTTC. Amino acid sequence: CASSFTSDGSYEQYF.

This clonotype was observed at least ten times. V is TRBV4-3 and J is TRBJ2-5; D is unclear. Looked up from germline, CDR1 is LGHNA and CDR2 is YSLEER. The CDR3 extends over 12 amino acids. Deletions cut 0 bases from V and 10 bases from J, with 9 bases between. The CDR3 bases are TGCGCCAGCAGCCAAGATAGACTTCGCCAGTACTTC. It translates to CASSQDRLRQYF.

This clonotype was counted many times. The chain is built from TRBV20-1 and TRBJ2-7; 12 bases are a match to TRBD2. The V gene's germline CDR1 is DFQATT and CDR2 SNEGSKA (reference sequence). J gave up 6 bases and V 6 bases, and 6 bases lay outside the gene matches. The CDR3 has 13 residues. The CDR3 DNA follows: TGCAGTGCAAAGACTAGCGGGAGATCCGAGCAGTACTTC. Translation gives CSAKTSGRSEQYF.

In this sample, this clonotype turned up many times. The chain employs TRBV4-1 and TRBJ2-2; D perhaps matches TRBD1 (6 bases). The CDR3 runs 17 residues. Germline V gives CDR1 MGHRA, CDR2 YSYEKL. The V end lost 1 base, the J end lost 1 base, and 13 bases lay between the germline ends. The CDR3 nucleotides read TGCGCCAGCAGCCAAGTTCCCCTGGGACAGAACACCGGGGAGCTGTTTTTT. Translating it yields CASSQVPLGQNTGELFF.

At least ten counts were recorded for this clonotype. The chain combines TRBV4-3 with TRBJ2-1; 11 nucleotides line up with TRBD2. The CDR3 has 17 residues. V lost 2 bases, J lost 3 bases, and 6 bases stayed unmatched. CDR1 LGHNA and CDR2 YSLEER come from the germline V gene. The CDR3 coding sequence is TGCGCCAGCAGCCAATCAGCCGGGACTAGCGGCTACAATGAGCAGTTCTTC. Protein product: CASSQSAGTSGYNEQFF.

This clonotype was detected ten times or more. This chain joins TRBV1 and TRBJ2-4; the table gives TRBD1 as D, unverified against the DNA. TRBV1 represents a pseudogene. This CDR3 comprises 16 residues. CDR3 bases: TGCACCAGCAGCCGTTCTTCCGGGACAGATAAAAACATTCAGTACTTC. Protein: CTSSRSSGTDKNIQYF.

This clonotype was seen at least ten times. This rearrangement joins TRBV20-1 to TRBJ2-1, with 11 bases identical to TRBD2. The V segment lost 0 bases and the J segment 7 bases; nucleotides outside the gene matches: 23. The germline V gene encodes CDR1 DFQATT and CDR2 SNEGSKA (reference sequence). This CDR3 has 21 amino acids. CDR3: CSARDPTIPPSSGRPWNEQFF. The CDR3, as DNA: TGCAGTGCTAGAGATCCCACCATCCCCCCCTCTAGCGGGAGGCCTTGGAATGAGCAGTTCTTC.